This T cell receptor beta chain derives from a study of T cells in Graves' hyperthyroidism and ophthalmopathy. The source material, RNA transcripts, was used to amplify TCR beta CDR3 regions. Initially, a first-round RT-PCR of the TCR CDR3 employed the HTBI primer set. TCRdb independently ran MiXCR on the multiplex PCR reads; one entry per CDR3 protein. The table includes roughly 510,000 distinct CDR3 sequences, 40% to 50% detected once. Sequencing was performed on peripheral blood or thyroid tissue (not recorded which). This receptor was obtained from an adult woman with Graves' disease, either hyperthyroidism or ophthalmopathy (not recorded which).

CDR3 coding DNA: TGCAGCGTTGGGGGGGGACAGGGGGCCCGAGCTAACTATGGCTACACCTTC. Translating it yields CSVGGGQGARANYGYTF. The rearrangement uses TRBV29-1 and TRBJ1-2; TRBD1 matches 12 bases. CDR1 and CDR2 (germline): SQVTM, ANQGSEA. CDR3 size: 17 residues. Trimming cost V 4 bases and J 0 bases; bases outside gene matches: 9.